The next 13 T cell receptor beta chains were all read from a single sample in a study of OX40 agonist ivuxolimab in advanced cancers. Clones were sequenced by immunoSEQ multiplex PCR, and TCRdb holds only the in-frame ones, with some missing. The sample carries 30,000 to 40,000 clones, 65% to 80% recorded once. The source material was CD4+ or CD8+ T cells sorted from blood, sampled in a trial of the OX40 agonist ivuxolimab. Every receptor here comes from an adult with an advanced solid tumor such as melanoma, head and neck, liver or kidney cancer.

This chain's CDR3 is CASTLGGIYGYTF. In DNA form, the CDR3 reads TGTGCCAGTACCCTCGGGGGGATCTATGGCTACACCTTC. This chain joins TRBV19 and TRBJ1-2; a possible D gene is TRBD1 (5 bases). The length of the CDR3 is 13 residues. In germline, CDR1 is LNHDA, CDR2 SQIVND (reference sequence). The V gene lost 7 bases and the J gene lost 4 bases, with 13 bases spanning the gap. The entire variable domain, with the rest obtained from reference TRBV19 and TRBJ1-2, is as follows: DGGITQSPKYLFRKEGQNVTLSCEQNLNHDAMYWYRQDPGQGLRLIYYSQIVNDFQKGDIAEGYSVSREKKESFPLTVTSAQKNPTAFYLCASTLGGIYGYTFGSGTRLTVV.

V gene TRBV20-1 combines with J gene TRBJ2-7, with D uncertain. Trimming removed 4 bases from V and 3 bases from J, with 4 bases in between. CDR1 and CDR2 (germline): DFQATT, SNEGSKA (reference sequence). The CDR3 has 10 residues. CDR3 residues: CSAILYEQYF. CDR3 DNA sequence: TGCAGTGCTATCCTCTACGAGCAGTACTTC.

This clone was recorded once. V gene TRBV7-8 combines with J gene TRBJ2-1; either TRBD1 or TRBD2 may supply D (5 bases each). The CDR3 runs to 16 residues. The ends were cut back, 0 bases at V and 9 bases at J, with 18 bases in the middle. In germline, CDR1 is SGHVS, CDR2 FQNEAQ. DNA for the CDR3: TGTGCCAGCAGCTTAGCCCCAGGGCTTGGTGAGGGTGAGCAGTTCTTC. It codes for CASSLAPGLGEGEQFF.

V usage is TRBV19 and J usage is TRBJ1-1, with 8 bases fitting TRBD1. Germline CDR1 LNHDA, CDR2 SQIVND (reference sequence). The V segment lost 6 bases and the J segment 4 bases; nucleotides outside the gene matches: 7. This CDR3 is 14 amino acids long. The CDR3 region has the DNA TGTGCCAGTAGGTTGACAGGGGTGTTCACTGAAGCTTTCTTT. Translating gives CASRLTGVFTEAFF.

The chain uses TRBV5-3 and TRBJ1-2; TRBD1 is a possible D gene (5 bases). TRBV5-3 falls under the ORF class, with uncertain function. V dropped 4 bases and J dropped 0 bases, with 16 bases sitting between them. This CDR3 comprises 16 residues. The CDR3, as DNA: TGTGCCAGAAGCAGGGCCCTCAGGGTATCTAACTATGGCTACACCTTC. Amino acids: CARSRALRVSNYGYTF.

The chain has TRBV28 and TRBJ1-4; D is perhaps TRBD1 (5 bases). Trimming removed 6 bases from V and 8 bases from J, with 25 bases in between. This CDR3 spans 17 amino acids. The germline CDR1 and CDR2 sequences are MDHEN and SYDVKM. CDR3 coding DNA: TGTGCCAGCAGCCCCAGTAGTCATTTGGGGCTAAAGGAAAAACTGTTTTTT. This codes for CASSPSSHLGLKEKLFF.

The rearrangement joins TRBV11-2 to TRBJ1-3; possible D gene TRBD1, 6 bases. CDR1 and CDR2 (germline): SGHAT, FQNNGV. There are 14 residues in the CDR3. Trimming cost V 5 bases and J 8 bases, with 16 bases left between them. CDR3 amino acids: CASSPRDNSYTIYF. The CDR3 region has the DNA TGTGCCAGCAGCCCACGGGACAACAGCTACACCATATATTTT.

The gene calls are TRBV7-2 and TRBJ2-3; TRBD2 is a possible D gene (6 bases). The CDR3 has 16 residues. Per the germline V gene, CDR1 is SGHTA and CDR2 is FQGNSA. The V and J ends lost 1 base and 0 bases respectively, with 11 bases between them. The CDR3 nucleotides are TGTGCCAGCAGCTTAGTGGGGGGACTGAGCACAGATACGCAGTATTTT. Encoded protein: CASSLVGGLSTDTQYF.

With regard to this clone: Other DNA variants within this sample encode the same CDR3. DNA for the CDR3: TGTGCCAGCTCTCCTGGACAGTCCTACGAGCAGTACTTC. As protein: CASSPGQSYEQYF. The chain has TRBV18 and TRBJ2-7; maybe TRBD1 (6 bases). V gave up 6 bases and J gave up 1 base, with 10 bases separating them. Germline CDR1 and CDR2: KGHSH and LQKENI. The length of the CDR3 is 13 residues.

The chain joins TRBV7-9 to TRBJ1-2; 10 nucleotides align to TRBD1. Per the germline V gene, CDR1 is SEHNR and CDR2 is FQNEAQ (reference sequence). CDR3 length equals 14 residues. Trimming took 5 bases from V and 3 from J; bases not matched to a gene: 3. CDR3 in amino acids: CASSPGTGDYGYTF. In DNA, the CDR3 is TGTGCCAGCAGCCCCGGGACAGGGGACTATGGCTACACCTTC.

This chain links TRBV5-1 with TRBJ2-3; unclear D gene. Germline V lookup: CDR1 SGHRS, CDR2 YFSETQ. V was pared by 4 bases and J by 2 bases, with 5 bases between. This CDR3 has 12 amino acids. CDR3 coding DNA: TGCGCCAGCAGCGACCTCACAGATACGCAGTATTTT. Translating gives CASSDLTDTQYF. Together with reference TRBV5-1 and TRBJ2-3, the CDR3 gives the full variable domain: KAGVTQTPRYLIKTRGQQVTLSCSPISGHRSVSWYQQTPGQGLQFLFEYFSETQRNKGNFPGRFSGRQFSNSRSEMNVSTLELGDSALYLCASSDLTDTQYFGPGTRLTVL.

The chain has TRBV7-9 and TRBJ1-2, with a tentative D call TRBD1 (5 bases). The CDR3 spans 14 residues. The germline V gene has CDR1 SEHNR and CDR2 FQNEAQ (reference sequence). V shed 6 bases and J shed 0 bases, with 11 bases lying between them. CDR3 sequence reads: CASRSTESNYGYTF. Here the CDR3 DNA reads TGTGCCAGCAGGTCGACAGAGTCTAACTATGGCTACACCTTC.

The V gene is TRBV2, the J gene TRBJ2-2; D is possibly TRBD1 (5 bases). The CDR3 is made up of 14 amino acids. Deletions cut 5 bases from V and 5 bases from J, with 12 bases between. From germline, CDR1 is SNHLY and CDR2 FYNNEI. The CDR3 bases are TGTGCCAGCAGTATCACAGGTGGGACCGGGGAGCTGTTTTTT. It is translated as CASSITGGTGELFF. The whole variable domain, filled in from reference TRBV2 and TRBJ2-2, reads EPEVTQTPSHQVTQMGQEVILRCVPISNHLYFYWYRQILGQKVEFLVSFYNNEISEKSEIFDDQFSVERPDGSNFTLKIRSTKLEDSAMYFCASSITGGTGELFFGEGSRLTVL.